The entry that follows covers one T cell receptor (beta chain) sequence. The antigen is unknown. The record originates from a study of T cell responses to AZD1222 COVID-19 vaccine. Findings and caveats of the study: At baseline, just five to seven AZD1222 recipients tested seropositive. Clonal diversity may have been underestimated, and the donors were mostly white British, with more females than males.

The table came from immunoSEQ multiplex PCR; TCRdb's copy has only in-frame clones and leaves some out. The sample lists 95,000 to 150,000 clones, 80% to 90% seen once, with under 7% in the top ten. Deletions cut 4 bases from V and 2 bases from J, with 6 bases between. Germline CDR1 is SGHTS and CDR2 is YDEGEE. The CDR3 has 12 amino acids. Material: peripheral blood, obtained on day 0 of AZD1222 vaccination. The chain employs TRBV5-8 and TRBJ2-5; possibly TRBD2 for D (5 bases). This receptor was obtained from an adult in good health. In DNA, the CDR3 is TGTGCCAGCAGCCGACTACAAGAGACCCAGTACTTC. It translates to CASSRLQETQYF.